The 18 T cell receptor beta chains reported below all come from one sample, sequenced in a study of T cells in Graves' hyperthyroidism and ophthalmopathy. The TCR beta CDR3 regions underwent amplification using RNA transcripts as the source. The study used the HTBI primer set for a first-round RT-PCR of the TCR CDR3. MiXCR, applied by TCRdb to the multiplex PCR reads, yields one record per CDR3 protein. Of about 690,000 distinct CDR3 sequences in the sample, 17% were seen once. The sequenced material came from blood. Receptors originate from a man aged 50 or older with Graves' hyperthyroidism.

The sample holds many counts of this clonotype. V is TRBV11-2 and J is TRBJ2-1, with 12 bases that match TRBD2. The CDR3 runs to 17 residues. V was clipped by 0 bases and J by 4 bases; unmatched bases: 4. Germline V gene sequence: CDR1 SGHAT, CDR2 FQNNGV. In DNA form, the CDR3 reads TGTGCCAGCAGCTTAGAGTTCACTAGCGGGGGGTACAATGAGCAGTTCTTC. This codes for CASSLEFTSGGYNEQFF. Full variable domain (rest looked up from reference TRBV11-2 and TRBJ2-1): EAGVAQSPRYKIIEKRQSVAFWCNPISGHATLYWYQQILGQGPKLLIQFQNNGVVDDSQLPKDRFSAERLKGVDSTLKIQPAKLEDSAVYLCASSLEFTSGGYNEQFFGPGTRLTVL.

This clonotype was seen only a few times. This chain links TRBV6-2 or TRBV6-3 with TRBJ1-4; D unresolved. The CDR3 loop spans 13 amino acids. Trimming cost V 2 bases and J 10 bases, with 11 bases left between them. Germline V CDR1 and CDR2: MNHEY, SVGEGT. The CDR3 protein is CASSYPGGGKLFF. The CDR3 bases are TGTGCCAGCAGTTACCCCGGCGGAGGAAAACTGTTTTTT.

The gene calls are TRBV6-2 or TRBV6-3 and TRBJ2-7, with D possibly being TRBD1 or TRBD2 (6 bases each). V was clipped by 0 bases and J by 4 bases, with 16 bases between them. CDR3 size: 16 residues. The germline CDR1 and CDR2 sequences are MNHEY and SVGEGT. In nucleotides, the CDR3 is TGTGCCAGCAGTTACTCGATGCGGGACACTAATTACGAGCAGTACTTC. It codes for CASSYSMRDTNYEQYF.

V and J are TRBV5-6 and TRBJ2-3; D could derive from TRBD1 or TRBD2 (5 bases each). V lost 7 bases, J lost 0 bases, and 18 bases lay in between. This CDR3 comprises 16 residues. The germline V gene encodes CDR1 SGHDT and CDR2 YYEEEE. In DNA form, the CDR3 reads TGTGCCAGCGTACTACTAGGGGAAGCTAGCACAGATACGCAGTATTTT. Encoded protein: CASVLLGEASTDTQYF.

V gene TRBV13 combines with J gene TRBJ2-2, with D perhaps matching TRBD2 (6 bases). The CDR3 consists of 16 residues. CDR1 is PRHDT, CDR2 FYEKMQ, per germline (reference sequence). V was clipped by 1 base and J by 7 bases, with 16 bases between them. CDR3 DNA: TGTGCCAGCAGCTTAGTCCTATCGGGAGTCGGCGGGGAGCTGTTTTTT. Translation gives CASSLVLSGVGGELFF.

This clonotype is medium-sized (0.01 to 0.1%) by share. CDR3 sequence reads: CASMGPSHEQYF. The CDR3 DNA sequence: TGTGCCAGCATGGGGCCCAGCCACGAGCAGTACTTC. This chain links TRBV2 with TRBJ2-7; tentative D call: TRBD1 (5 bases). Germline assignment: CDR1 SNHLY and CDR2 FYNNEI. The ends were cut back, 7 bases at V and 5 bases at J, with 12 bases in the middle. CDR3 length: 12 residues.

This clonotype was found a few times. An end of the junction does not agree with germline; a read error may underlie this. The chain couples TRBV20-1 to TRBJ2-6; unclear D gene. CDR3 length equals 20 residues. Germline V gives CDR1 DFQATT, CDR2 SNEGSKA (reference sequence). Here the CDR3 reads CSARRDQVLPIYSGANVLTF. CDR3 nucleotide sequence: TGCAGTGCTAGAAGAGATCAAGTTCTCCCGATTTATTCTGGCGCCAACGTCCTGACTTTC.

This clonotype was counted between two and nine times. This chain uses TRBV20-1 with TRBJ2-1; tentatively, D is TRBD1 or TRBD2 (6 bases each). Deletions cut 0 bases from V and 3 bases from J, with 12 bases between. This CDR3 spans 15 amino acids. Looked up from germline, CDR1 is DFQATT and CDR2 is SNEGSKA (reference sequence). For the CDR3, the DNA is TGCAGTGCTAGAGATCCCAGGGGAGGCTACAATGAGCAGTTCTTC. Its translation is CSARDPRGGYNEQFF.

This clonotype was seen ten or more times. This chain links TRBV28 with TRBJ2-2; D is uncertain. This CDR3 contains 12 residues. Germline CDR1 MDHEN, CDR2 SYDVKM. The V end was cut by 5 bases, the J end by 8 bases, with 9 bases between. As DNA, the CDR3 is TGTGCCAGCAGTGGATTAACGGGGGAGCTGTTTTTT. Translation: CASSGLTGELFF.

The CDR3 spells CASSQIPGSMNTEAFF. CDR3 nucleotide sequence: TGTGCCAGCAGCCAAATTCCGGGTTCCATGAACACTGAAGCTTTCTTT. The rearrangement links TRBV3-1 to TRBJ1-1; the D is unclear. The germline V gene encodes CDR1 LGHDT and CDR2 YNNKEL (reference sequence). V lost 2 bases and J 0 bases, leaving 13 bases between the germline ends. The CDR3 loop spans 16 amino acids.

This clonotype was counted many times. V gene TRBV15 combines with J gene TRBJ1-5; D is unresolved. This CDR3 has 16 residues. Trimming pared 0 bases from V and 3 bases from J, leaving 12 bases between. Per the germline V gene, CDR1 is LNHNV and CDR2 is YYDKDF (reference sequence). In DNA form, the CDR3 reads TGTGCCACCAGCAGAGATGGTCAGGACTACAATCAGCCCCAGCATTTT. Translating gives CATSRDGQDYNQPQHF.

This clonotype appeared many times. This chain links TRBV10-3 with TRBJ2-7; 9 nucleotides line up with TRBD1. The CDR3 contains 15 residues. Germline CDR1 is ENHRY and CDR2 is SYGVKD. With V trimmed by 3 bases and J by 6 bases, 9 bases remained unmatched. This CDR3 is CAISDRGTGQGEQYF. In nucleotides, the CDR3 is TGTGCCATCAGTGATAGAGGGACAGGGCAAGGCGAGCAGTACTTC.

This clonotype has at least ten counts. In DNA form, the CDR3 reads TGTGCCACCCAACCGCGCCCCTCCTACAATGAGCAGTTCTTC. Translating it yields CATQPRPSYNEQFF. This chain joins TRBV2 and TRBJ2-1; D ambiguous. CDR1 is SNHLY, CDR2 FYNNEI, per germline. Trimming cost V 10 bases and J 0 bases, with 13 bases left between them. CDR3 length equals 14 residues.

There are many counts of this clonotype. This chain uses TRBV28 with TRBJ2-7; no definite D call. Trimming took off 3 bases at V and 2 bases at J, with 8 bases between the two ends. Germline CDR1 and CDR2: MDHEN and SYDVKM. This CDR3 is 13 amino acids long. This CDR3 is CASSLALTYEQYF. The CDR3 bases are TGTGCCAGCAGTTTGGCTCTGACCTACGAGCAGTACTTC.

The chain recombines TRBV20-1 with TRBJ1-5, with 8 bases fitting TRBD1. V shed 6 bases and J 7 bases; nucleotides not matched to a gene: 8. The CDR3 length is 13 residues. The germline CDR1 and CDR2 sequences are DFQATT and SNEGSKA (reference sequence). CDR3 DNA: TGCAGTGCATCCGGGACAGGAAAGCAGCCCCAGCATTTT. It codes for CSASGTGKQPQHF.

This clonotype was counted ten times or more. This chain uses TRBV7-9 with TRBJ1-2, with D perhaps TRBD1 (5 bases). V was cut by 3 bases and J by 8 bases, with 13 bases left in between. Germline CDR1 SEHNR, CDR2 FQNEAQ (reference sequence). The CDR3 covers 13 residues. In DNA form, the CDR3 reads TGTGCCAGCAGCTTGGGGGAAATGCGCGGCTACACCTTC. As protein: CASSLGEMRGYTF. The full variable domain, in which reference TRBV7-9 and TRBJ1-2 provide the parts outside the CDR3, is DTGVSQNPRHKITKRGQNVTFRCDPISEHNRLYWYRQTLGQGPEFLTYFQNEAQLEKSRLLSDRFSAERPKGSFSTLEIQRTEQGDSAMYLCASSLGEMRGYTFGSGTRLTVV.

The chain employs TRBV12-3 or TRBV12-4 and TRBJ1-2; 8 bases line up with TRBD1. The V and J ends lost 8 bases and 7 bases, in that order; junction bases with no gene match: 12. The CDR3 is 14 amino acids. As DNA, the CDR3 is TGTGCCAGCGGTCTAGCCAGGGGGCAAGGTGGCTACACCTTC. Its protein is CASGLARGQGGYTF.

The table lists this clonotype with many counts. This chain connects TRBV12-3 or TRBV12-4 to TRBJ2-7; 9 positions match TRBD2. The CDR3 is made up of 15 amino acids. V lost 6 bases and J lost 2; bases outside the gene matches: 8. CDR3 in DNA: TGTGCCAGCAGCCGAGGACTAGCGCCTACCTACGAGCAGTACTTC. It codes for CASSRGLAPTYEQYF.